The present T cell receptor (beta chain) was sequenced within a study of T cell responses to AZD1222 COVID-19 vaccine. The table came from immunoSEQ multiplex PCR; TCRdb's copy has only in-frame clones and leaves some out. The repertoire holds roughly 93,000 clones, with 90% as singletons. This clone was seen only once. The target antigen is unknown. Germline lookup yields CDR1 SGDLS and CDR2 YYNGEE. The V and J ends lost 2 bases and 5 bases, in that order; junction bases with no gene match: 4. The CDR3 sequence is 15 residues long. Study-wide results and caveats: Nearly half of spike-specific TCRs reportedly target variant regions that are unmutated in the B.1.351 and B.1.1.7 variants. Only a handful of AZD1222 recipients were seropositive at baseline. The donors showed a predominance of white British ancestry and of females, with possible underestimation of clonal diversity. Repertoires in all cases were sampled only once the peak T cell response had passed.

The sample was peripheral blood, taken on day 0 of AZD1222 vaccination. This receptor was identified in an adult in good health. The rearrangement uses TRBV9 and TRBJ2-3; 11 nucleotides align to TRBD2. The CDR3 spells CASSVLAGGLDTQYF. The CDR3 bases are TGTGCCAGCAGCGTGCTAGCGGGAGGCTTAGATACGCAGTATTTT.